One and the same sample provided the 26 T cell receptor beta chains below, sequenced in a study of T cell responses to AZD1222 COVID-19 vaccine. Generated by immunoSEQ multiplex PCR, the TCRdb table keeps only in-frame clones and is missing some. The table has around 100,000 clones, around 81% seen once. Sequences were derived from peripheral blood, sampled on day 0 of AZD1222 vaccination. The source of these receptors is an adult in good health.

This sequence joins TRBV11-2 and TRBJ1-2; TRBD1 aligns across 10 bases. V was pared by 6 bases and J by 4 bases, with 8 bases of the junction left unmatched. Germline V lookup: CDR1 SGHAT, CDR2 FQNNGV. The CDR3 extends over 15 amino acids. The CDR3 DNA reads TGTGCCAGCAGTTTTACGACAGGGGGCAGCTATGGCTACACCTTC. Encoded protein: CASSFTTGGSYGYTF.

This chain connects TRBV6-5 to TRBJ1-4, with a tentative D call TRBD1 (6 bases). Trimming removed 0 bases at V and 4 bases at J, with 12 bases between. This CDR3 spans 16 amino acids. CDR1 is MNHEY and CDR2 is SVGAGI in the germline V gene. CDR3 bases: TGTGCCAGCAGTTACTCATACTACAGGGTTAATGAAAAACTGTTTTTT. Translating gives CASSYSYYRVNEKLFF.

The chain has TRBV27 and TRBJ2-1; 12 bases map to TRBD2. This CDR3 comprises 20 residues. Germline lookup yields CDR1 MNHEY and CDR2 SMNVEV (reference sequence). With 5 bases clipped from V and 0 bases from J, the junction kept 14 bases outside the gene matches. In DNA form, the CDR3 reads TGTGCCAGCAGTCCCCGGGTGACTAGCGGGAGTCGGCTCTCCTACAATGAGCAGTTCTTC. The encoded protein is CASSPRVTSGSRLSYNEQFF.

The V gene is TRBV11-2, the J gene TRBJ2-3; D unresolved. Germline CDR1 is SGHAT and CDR2 is FQNNGV. Trimming left V 1 base short and J 1 base short, with 18 bases between. This CDR3 contains 18 residues. CDR3 in amino acids: CASSLVRALPPGTDTQYF. For the CDR3, the DNA is TGTGCCAGCAGCTTAGTTAGGGCACTACCACCTGGCACAGATACGCAGTATTTT.

The chain couples TRBV24-1 to TRBJ1-5, with D maybe TRBD1 (5 bases). Germline V gives CDR1 KGHDR, CDR2 SFDVKD. This CDR3 is 16 amino acids long. V shed 11 bases and J shed 0 bases, with 19 bases lying between them. CDR3 coding DNA: TGTGCCATCAGCCGGGGCGGTTACTATAGCAATCAGCCCCAGCATTTT. Encoded protein: CAISRGGYYSNQPQHF.

The V gene is TRBV30, the J gene TRBJ1-5; no firm D call. CDR3 length: 14 amino acids. V was pared by 3 bases and J by 4 bases, with 13 bases between. Per the germline V gene, CDR1 is GTSNPN and CDR2 is SVGIG (reference sequence). The CDR3 region is CAWSHGTGNQPQHF. The CDR3 region has the DNA TGTGCCTGGAGCCATGGTACGGGGAATCAGCCCCAGCATTTT. Using reference TRBV30 and TRBJ1-5 for the parts outside the CDR3, the full variable domain is SQTIHQWPATLVQPVGSPLSLECTVEGTSNPNLYWYRQAAGRGLQLLFYSVGIGQISSEVPQNLSASRPQDRQFILSSKKLLLSDSGFYLCAWSHGTGNQPQHFGDGTRLSIL.

The chain carries TRBV7-9 and TRBJ1-6; no definite D call. The germline gives CDR1 SEHNR, CDR2 FQNEAQ (reference sequence). There are 13 residues in the CDR3. The V end was cut by 5 bases, the J end by 10 bases, with 12 bases between. This CDR3 reads CASSPMGGSPLHF. The CDR3 nucleotides read TGTGCCAGCAGCCCCATGGGAGGGTCACCCCTCCACTTT.

The gene calls are TRBV28 and TRBJ1-1, with D uncertain. The germline V gene encodes CDR1 MDHEN and CDR2 SYDVKM. Trimming pared 5 bases from V and 4 bases from J, leaving 20 bases between. There are 16 residues in the CDR3. The CDR3 nucleotides read TGTGCCAGCAGTCCTCTGATCTGGACGGCCAGCACTGAAGCTTTCTTT. Residues: CASSPLIWTASTEAFF.

This clone came up once. This chain uses TRBV15 with TRBJ2-1; 12 bases fit TRBD2. Germline trimming cut 4 bases from V and 2 bases from J; bases unmatched to any gene: 12. CDR3 length: 19 amino acids. In germline, CDR1 is LNHNV, CDR2 YYDKDF (reference sequence). CDR3 amino acids: CATSIRRLAGVRAYNEQFF. CDR3 in DNA: TGTGCCACCAGCATTCGGAGACTAGCGGGAGTAAGGGCCTACAATGAGCAGTTCTTC.

The chain uses TRBV11-2 and TRBJ2-7; perhaps TRBD2 as D (7 bases). CDR1 and CDR2 from the germline V gene are SGHAT and FQNNGV. Trimming left V 4 bases short and J 4 bases short, with 20 bases between. CDR3 size: 16 residues. The CDR3 region has the DNA TGTGCCAGCAGCTCCCTGAGATGGCGGGGGCTGTACGAGCAGTACTTC. This sequence encodes CASSSLRWRGLYEQYF.

The chain joins TRBV11-2 to TRBJ2-7, with D possibly being TRBD2 (5 bases). The CDR3 contains 13 residues. V lost 4 bases and J lost 2, with 9 bases in between. From germline, CDR1 is SGHAT and CDR2 FQNNGV. The CDR3 nucleotides are TGTGCCAGCAGCTCGGGGTCTCCCTACGAGCAGTACTTC. As protein: CASSSGSPYEQYF.

The chain combines TRBV6-1 with TRBJ2-5; D gene uncertain. V lost 0 bases to trimming and J lost 2 bases, with 10 bases between them. CDR1 is MNHNS and CDR2 is SASEGT in the germline V gene. The CDR3 has 15 residues. CDR3 nucleotide sequence: TGTGCCAGCAGTGAAGCCCGTCAGAAACAAGAGACCCAGTACTTC. Translated, it gives CASSEARQKQETQYF.

This clone occurred a few times. The rearrangement links TRBV28 to TRBJ1-6; 7 nucleotides align to TRBD1. Germline lookup yields CDR1 MDHEN and CDR2 SYDVKM. Germline trimming cut 3 bases from V and 9 bases from J; bases unmatched to any gene: 5. This CDR3 is built from 14 residues. CDR3 protein: CASSFNYRGSPLHF. DNA for the CDR3: TGTGCCAGCAGTTTCAATTACAGGGGTTCACCCCTCCACTTT.

In this sample, this clone turned up once. The chain is built from TRBV18 and TRBJ1-5; a weak D match, TRBD1 (5 bases). Germline-derived CDR1 and CDR2 are KGHSH and LQKENI. The CDR3 is made up of 12 amino acids. V was pared by 5 bases and J by 7 bases, with 9 bases between. The CDR3: CASSGGRQPQHF. CDR3 coding DNA: TGTGCCAGCTCAGGGGGTAGGCAGCCCCAGCATTTT.

The chain uses TRBV5-1 and TRBJ2-3, with 10 nucleotides matching TRBD1. The CDR3 totals 17 residues. Trimming cost V 4 bases and J 1 base; bases outside gene matches: 9. Germline V gene sequence: CDR1 SGHRS, CDR2 YFSETQ. This CDR3 reads CASSNGGGTGGTDTQYF. The CDR3 nucleotides read TGCGCCAGCAGCAATGGAGGCGGGACAGGGGGCACAGATACGCAGTATTTT.

The chain recombines TRBV2 with TRBJ1-6; possible D gene TRBD1, 5 bases. CDR1 SNHLY and CDR2 FYNNEI come from the germline V gene. The CDR3 covers 14 residues. Trimming stripped 6 bases from V and 10 bases from J, with 16 bases between. CDR3 DNA sequence: TGTGCCAGCAGACCGGGACTCCTAGCCTCACCCCTCCACTTT. Encoded protein: CASRPGLLASPLHF.

This clone has only a few counts. This chain joins TRBV5-6 and TRBJ2-7; tentatively, D is TRBD2 (5 bases). Germline loops: CDR1 SGHDT, CDR2 YYEEEE. This CDR3 has 13 amino acids. V was cut by 0 bases and J by 6 bases, with 10 bases left in between. The CDR3 DNA is TGTGCCAGCAGCTTGGGCCCCAGCGGCGAGCAGTACTTC. Translated: CASSLGPSGEQYF.

This clone was seen more than once but under ten times. This same CDR3 is encoded by further DNA sequences in the sample. This chain links TRBV7-2 with TRBJ1-2; no definite D call. There are 15 residues in the CDR3. Germline V gives CDR1 SGHTA, CDR2 FQGNSA. V lost 0 bases to trimming and J lost 5 bases, with 13 bases between them. CDR3 amino acids: CASSLARPQTYGYTF. The CDR3 DNA reads as TGTGCCAGCAGCTTAGCGCGGCCCCAAACGTATGGCTACACCTTC.

The chain employs TRBV5-1 and TRBJ1-2, with a tentative D call TRBD1 (5 bases). This CDR3 comprises 16 residues. Per germline, CDR1 SGHRS and CDR2 YFSETQ. Trimming took 4 bases from V and 3 from J, leaving 19 bases between them. CDR3: CASSQGSRVEDYGYTF. Written as DNA, the CDR3 is TGCGCCAGCAGCCAGGGATCCAGGGTAGAAGACTATGGCTACACCTTC.

This chain joins TRBV28 and TRBJ2-7, with 8 bases aligning to TRBD2. CDR1 and CDR2 from the germline V gene are MDHEN and SYDVKM. V gave up 7 bases and J gave up 5 bases; unmatched junction bases: 10. CDR3 size: 14 residues. The CDR3 is CASTVGGTSDEQYF. CDR3 in DNA: TGTGCCAGCACCGTAGGCGGGACTAGTGACGAGCAGTACTTC.

This clone was counted between two and nine times. V and J are TRBV6-5 and TRBJ1-2, with 7 bases that match TRBD1. The trim removed 0 bases at V and 7 bases at J, leaving 8 bases unmatched. CDR3 size: 15 residues. Germline CDR1 and CDR2: MNHEY and SVGAGI. The CDR3 region has the DNA TGTGCCAGCAGTTACTCGCCCCAGGGGGAAAGTGGCTACACCTTC. Translation: CASSYSPQGESGYTF.

The chain uses TRBV5-6 and TRBJ2-3, with 7 bases matching TRBD2. This CDR3 is 19 amino acids long. V gave up 4 bases and J gave up 0 bases; unmatched junction bases: 17. Germline V gives CDR1 SGHDT, CDR2 YYEEEE. The CDR3 sequence: CASSPFGAGGGSSTDTQYF. DNA of the CDR3: TGTGCCAGCAGCCCGTTTGGTGCTGGGGGGGGGTCTAGCACAGATACGCAGTATTTT.

This CDR3 reads CASSFLLAPVETQYF. CDR3 bases: TGCGCCAGCAGCTTCCTACTAGCCCCTGTAGAGACCCAGTACTTC. This chain joins TRBV5-1 and TRBJ2-5, with a possible D match to TRBD2 (6 bases). CDR3 length equals 15 residues. Trimming cost V 2 bases and J 4 bases, with 15 bases left between them. Germline V gives CDR1 SGHRS, CDR2 YFSETQ.

CDR3 sequence: CASSFNSYNEQFF. Here the CDR3 DNA reads TGCGCCAGCAGCTTCAACAGCTACAATGAGCAGTTCTTC. V gene TRBV5-1 combines with J gene TRBJ2-1, with unresolved D. Trimming took off 2 bases at V and 3 bases at J, with 6 bases between the two ends. Germline V CDR1 and CDR2: SGHRS, YFSETQ. There are 13 residues in the CDR3.

The chain employs TRBV29-1 and TRBJ2-5, with D perhaps matching TRBD2 (5 bases). This CDR3 is 14 amino acids long. CDR1 is SQVTM, CDR2 ANQGSEA, per germline. V dropped 4 bases and J dropped 2 bases, with 14 bases sitting between them. The CDR3 nucleotides read TGCAGCGTTGGGGTGATGGGAGTACAAGAGACCCAGTACTTC. Residues: CSVGVMGVQETQYF. The whole variable domain, filled in from reference TRBV29-1 and TRBJ2-5, reads SAVISQKPSRDICQRGTSLTIQCQVDSQVTMMFWYRQQPGQSLTLIATANQGSEATYESGFVIDKFPISRPNLTFSTLTVSNMSPEDSSIYLCSVGVMGVQETQYFGPGTRLLVL.

This sequence joins TRBV21-1 and TRBJ1-5. TRBV21-1 is a recognized pseudogene. The CDR3 covers 16 residues. In DNA form, the CDR3 reads TGTGCCAGCAGCAAAGAGGGAGGATCGAGGAATCAGCCCCAGCATTTT. Its protein product is CASSKEGGSRNQPQHF.